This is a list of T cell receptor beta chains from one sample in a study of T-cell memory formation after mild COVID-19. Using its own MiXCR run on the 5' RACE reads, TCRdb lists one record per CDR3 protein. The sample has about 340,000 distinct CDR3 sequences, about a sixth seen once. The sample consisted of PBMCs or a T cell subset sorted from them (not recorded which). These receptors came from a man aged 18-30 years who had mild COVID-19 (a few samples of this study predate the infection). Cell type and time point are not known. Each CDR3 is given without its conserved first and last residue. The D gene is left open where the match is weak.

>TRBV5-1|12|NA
ASSPGGGDYGYT
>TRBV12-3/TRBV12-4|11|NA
ASSFNSLRGYT
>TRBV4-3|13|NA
ASSLTATYQETQY
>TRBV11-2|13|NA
ASSFSGHPIYGYT
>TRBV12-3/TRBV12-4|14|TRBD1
ASSLGTGGITGELF
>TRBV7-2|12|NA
ASSSIGRNQPQH
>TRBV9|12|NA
ASSVVTGPNEQF
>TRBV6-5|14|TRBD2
ASSYSLAGAFYEQY
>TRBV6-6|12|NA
ASSYLFGAYEQY
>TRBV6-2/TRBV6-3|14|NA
ASSLGQGYSNQPQH
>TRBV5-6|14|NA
ASSLWFGMEYNEQF
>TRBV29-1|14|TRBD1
SVETGQGAKGNTIY
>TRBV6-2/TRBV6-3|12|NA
ASSYAGMNTEAF
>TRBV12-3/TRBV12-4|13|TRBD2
ASSFPPAGGNEQF
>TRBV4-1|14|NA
ASSQDRGHSSYEQY
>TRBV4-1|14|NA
ASSPRQSSGNQPQH
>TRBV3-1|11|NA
ASSQGGVSIQY
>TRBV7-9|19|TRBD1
ASSLGSWTGQPNANTGELF
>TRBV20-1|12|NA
SAGSNQGLETQY
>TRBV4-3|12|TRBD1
ASSQRQGSTEAF
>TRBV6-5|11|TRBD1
ASSWGQQETQY
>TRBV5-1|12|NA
ASSLMTGDNEQF
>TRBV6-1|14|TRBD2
ASRDGTSRGWNEQF
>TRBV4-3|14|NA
ASSQDERASGTEAF
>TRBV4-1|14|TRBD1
ASSQYQGDRGYEQY
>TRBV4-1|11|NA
ASSQDRGYKAF
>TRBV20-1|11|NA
SAEASSNYGYT
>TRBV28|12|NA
ASSLQQANYGYT
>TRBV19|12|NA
ASRDGGRNTEAF
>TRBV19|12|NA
ASSIGVGGNEQF
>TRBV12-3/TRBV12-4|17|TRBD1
ASSQGRQGPYSNTGELF
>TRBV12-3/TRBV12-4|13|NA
ASSLRGGGFYGYT